A single sample gave rise to the 23 T cell receptor beta chains below, sequenced in a study of blood T cell repertoires in COVID-19. Generated by immunoSEQ multiplex PCR, the TCRdb table keeps only in-frame clones and is missing some. In the table there are 410,000 or so clones, around 89% of which are singletons. The specimen was peripheral blood. These receptor sequences come from a woman aged 40 to 49 with COVID-19, enrolled during active disease.

The rearrangement joins TRBV5-1 to TRBJ2-3, with 8 bases fitting TRBD1. This CDR3 is 16 amino acids long. Germline values: CDR1 SGHRS, CDR2 YFSETQ. The J segment lost 4 bases and the V segment lost 1 base, leaving 8 bases of the junction unmatched. CDR3 nucleotides: TGCGCCAGCAGCTTGTATTGGGCGGACAGGGCAGATACGCAGTATTTT. Translated, it gives CASSLYWADRADTQYF.

V is TRBV29-1 and J is TRBJ1-2; TRBD1 matches 11 bases. CDR1 and CDR2 (germline): SQVTM, ANQGSEA. The CDR3 consists of 14 residues. V dropped 2 bases and J dropped 6; count of bases not matched to a gene: 5. The CDR3 DNA reads as TGCAGCGTTGAACGGACAGGGGGCATTAATGGCTACACCTTC. Translating it yields CSVERTGGINGYTF.

V is TRBV6-2 or TRBV6-3 and J is TRBJ2-5; 15 nucleotides match TRBD2. The CDR3 is 17 amino acids. Looked up from germline, CDR1 is MNHEY and CDR2 is SVGEGT. The V and J ends lost 0 bases and 10 bases, in that order; junction bases with no gene match: 9. The CDR3 protein is CASSYSPSGLAGGHQYF. CDR3 coding DNA: TGTGCCAGCAGTTACTCACCTTCGGGACTAGCGGGGGGCCACCAGTACTTC.

This clone was found once. The chain is built from TRBV6-6 and TRBJ1-1, with D possibly matching TRBD1 (6 bases). Trimming stripped 6 bases from V and 7 bases from J, with 18 bases between. Germline V lookup: CDR1 MNHNY, CDR2 SVGAGI (reference sequence). The CDR3 loop spans 14 amino acids. The CDR3 is CASRSPGDMSEAFF. As DNA, the CDR3 is TGTGCCAGCAGGTCCCCCGGGGACATGAGTGAAGCTTTCTTT.

The chain links TRBV30 to TRBJ1-6; D call uncertain. This CDR3 comprises 14 residues. V was clipped by 7 bases and J by 7 bases, with 17 bases between them. Germline loops: CDR1 GTSNPN, CDR2 SVGIG (reference sequence). The DNA for the CDR3 is TGTGCCTACGGGTGGGGAGGTAGGAATTCACCCCTCCACTTT. Translated: CAYGWGGRNSPLHF.

The chain links TRBV27 to TRBJ1-2; D perhaps matches TRBD1 (6 bases). Trimming shortened V by 4 bases and J by 7 bases, and 16 bases separated the two germline ends. Germline V gives CDR1 MNHEY, CDR2 SMNVEV (reference sequence). The CDR3 covers 14 residues. Written as DNA, the CDR3 is TGTGCCAGCAGTTCACAGGGCATTTTAAGTGGCTACACCTTC. Residues: CASSSQGILSGYTF.

This clone was counted once. V usage is TRBV24-1 and J usage is TRBJ2-2; a possible D gene is TRBD1 (6 bases). Between the trimmed V and J ends, which lost 7 bases and 5 bases, there was a span of 10 bases. The CDR3 consists of 13 residues. The germline V gene has CDR1 KGHDR and CDR2 SFDVKD. The CDR3 coding sequence is TGTGCCACCAGCGATCAGGGGACCGGGGAGCTGTTTTTT. Translated, it gives CATSDQGTGELFF.

The chain couples TRBV6-1 to TRBJ1-5; 8 nucleotides align to TRBD1. In germline, CDR1 is MNHNS, CDR2 SASEGT. This CDR3 region has 16 residues. Unmatched junction bases numbered 9, after V lost 4 bases and J lost 4 bases. The CDR3 here is CASSVIDRGPNQPQHF. The CDR3 DNA sequence: TGTGCCAGCAGTGTAATTGACAGGGGACCTAATCAGCCCCAGCATTTT.

The V gene is TRBV5-5, the J gene TRBJ2-1; TRBD1 agrees at 7 bases. Per the germline V gene, CDR1 is SGHKS and CDR2 is YYEKEE (reference sequence). The CDR3 spans 15 residues. The ends lost 2 bases at V and 4 bases at J; junction bases unmatched: 6. The CDR3: CASSFLTGSYNEQFF. CDR3 coding DNA: TGTGCCAGCAGCTTCTTGACAGGGAGTTACAATGAGCAGTTCTTC.

The CDR3 DNA follows: TGTGCCAGCAGTCGAACAGAGACCCATAATTCACCCCTCCACTTT. Translation gives CASSRTETHNSPLHF. The genes are TRBV6-5 and TRBJ1-6; no clear D. Between the trimmed V and J ends, which lost 5 bases and 5 bases, there was a span of 13 bases. Looked up from germline, CDR1 is MNHEY and CDR2 is SVGAGI. The CDR3 covers 15 residues.

This chain links TRBV7-2 with TRBJ2-7; weak D call: TRBD2 (6 bases). CDR3 length equals 16 residues. V lost 0 bases and J 6 bases, leaving 18 bases between the germline ends. The germline CDR1 and CDR2 sequences are SGHTA and FQGNSA. The CDR3 DNA reads as TGTGCCAGCAGCTTAGCCCCGGGACTCCCTCCCCTCGAGCAGTACTTC. Translation: CASSLAPGLPPLEQYF.

As for this clone: Other nucleotide sequences from this sample produce the same CDR3. The V gene is TRBV7-3, the J gene TRBJ2-3; 10 bases agree with TRBD2. The germline gives CDR1 SGHTA, CDR2 FQGTGA. The CDR3 spans 15 residues. Trimming removed 4 bases from V and 3 bases from J; junction bases left unmatched: 4. The CDR3 here is CASSSSGGPTDTQYF. CDR3 bases: TGTGCCAGCAGCTCTAGCGGGGGCCCGACAGATACGCAGTATTTT.

This clone was picked up one time. The rearrangement joins TRBV3-1 (or the pseudogene TRBV3-2) to TRBJ2-7; D is undetermined. The CDR3 is made up of 14 amino acids. Trimming took off 0 bases at V and 2 bases at J, with 8 bases between the two ends. The germline V gene has CDR1 LGHDT and CDR2 YNNKEL (reference sequence). The CDR3 DNA reads as TGTGCCAGCAGCCAAGATTTTACAACCTACGAGCAGTACTTC. Translating gives CASSQDFTTYEQYF.

The chain is built from TRBV27 and TRBJ2-1; 9 nucleotides match TRBD2. The trim removed 4 bases at V and 9 bases at J, leaving 10 bases unmatched. CDR3 length: 15 amino acids. Per the germline V gene, CDR1 is MNHEY and CDR2 is SMNVEV (reference sequence). The CDR3 nucleotides are TGTGCCAGCAGTTCAAAGTCTAGCGGGATTGTTGAGCAGTTCTTC. Protein: CASSSKSSGIVEQFF.

The chain employs TRBV7-2 and TRBJ2-3; D is ambiguous. Germline V gene sequence: CDR1 SGHTA, CDR2 FQGNSA. Trimming removed 5 bases from V and 1 base from J, with 10 bases in between. This CDR3 contains 14 residues. The CDR3 nucleotides are TGTGCCAGCAGCCCTTCGTTTGGCACAGATACGCAGTATTTT. Protein sequence: CASSPSFGTDTQYF.

V gene TRBV9 combines with J gene TRBJ2-3, with 9 bases aligning to TRBD2. Germline lookup yields CDR1 SGDLS and CDR2 YYNGEE. This CDR3 is built from 16 residues. Trimming removed 0 bases from V and 8 bases from J; junction bases left unmatched: 10. DNA for the CDR3: TGTGCCAGCAGCGTAGATAGCGGGAGCGCCTTGTCTACGCAGTATTTT. This codes for CASSVDSGSALSTQYF.

The chain recombines TRBV29-1 with TRBJ2-7, with 7 bases aligning to TRBD2. Trimming removed 4 bases from V and 6 bases from J; junction bases left unmatched: 12. The CDR3 has 14 residues. Germline lookup yields CDR1 SQVTM and CDR2 ANQGSEA. CDR3 amino acids: CSVAGLAGVGEQYF. The CDR3 DNA reads as TGCAGCGTTGCTGGACTTGCGGGGGTAGGCGAGCAGTACTTC.

The chain recombines TRBV28 with TRBJ2-7, with D uncertain. The CDR3 is 12 residues long. The germline CDR1 and CDR2 sequences are MDHEN and SYDVKM. Trimming took off 4 bases at V and 3 bases at J, with 7 bases between the two ends. CDR3 DNA: TGTGCCAGCAGTTCCCCACTCTACGAGCAGTACTTC. Encoded protein: CASSSPLYEQYF.

The rearrangement joins TRBV7-4 to TRBJ1-2; 7 bases fit TRBD1. In germline, CDR1 is SGHVT, CDR2 SQSDAQ. J was trimmed by 2 bases and V by 3 bases; bases with no gene match: 9. The length of the CDR3 is 16 residues. CDR3 residues: CASSLTGRKENYGYTF. CDR3 DNA: TGTGCCAGCAGCTTGACAGGGAGAAAAGAAAACTATGGCTACACCTTC.

The rearrangement joins TRBV12-3 or TRBV12-4 to TRBJ2-7; 7 nucleotides match TRBD1. The CDR3 contains 12 residues. The V segment lost 3 bases and the J segment 6 bases; nucleotides outside the gene matches: 2. The CDR3 sequence: CASSFRGREQYF. The CDR3 region has the DNA TGTGCCAGCAGTTTTAGGGGGCGCGAGCAGTACTTC.

This rearrangement joins TRBV25-1 to TRBJ1-3; TRBD1 matches 8 bases. Trimming at V came to 0 bases and at J to 2 bases, leaving 3 bases not matched to a gene. The germline gives CDR1 MGHDK, CDR2 SYGVNS. The length of the CDR3 is 16 residues. CDR3 protein: CASSEYGDRTGNTIYF. The CDR3 DNA sequence: TGTGCCAGCAGTGAATATGGGGACAGGACTGGAAACACCATATATTTT.

In this sample, this clone turned up once. The gene calls are TRBV6-4 and TRBJ1-2; possibly TRBD1 for D (6 bases). CDR3 size: 15 residues. Trimming stripped 5 bases from V and 7 bases from J, with 20 bases between. Per the germline V gene, CDR1 is MRHNA and CDR2 is SNTAGT. The chain's CDR3 is CASSNNGGGASGYTF. The CDR3 nucleotides are TGTGCCAGCAGTAATAATGGAGGGGGGGCATCTGGCTACACCTTC.

The genes are TRBV6-5 and TRBJ1-2; D is uncertain. CDR3 length: 15 amino acids. With 0 bases removed from V and 4 bases from J, the gap between germline ends came to 12 bases. Per the germline V gene, CDR1 is MNHEY and CDR2 is SVGAGI. Written as DNA, the CDR3 is TGTGCCAGCAGTTACTCGACTGATCCCAGCTATGGCTACACCTTC. This translates into CASSYSTDPSYGYTF.